This T cell receptor beta chain was sequenced in a study of shared clonotypes between healthy human individuals. Across the study: Each donor had three CD4 naive, three CD4 memory, two CD8 naive and one CD8 memory plate.

The healthy adult donors were HIV-negative and reported no recent acute infections or vaccinations. All the donors were Caucasian adults who lived in Nashville, Tennessee. Details on this clone: The antigen remains undetermined.

Whole-study results and caveats: Depth of sequencing was expected to influence donor clonotype sharing.

This CDR3 region has 15 residues. Unmatched junction bases numbered 12, after V lost 5 bases and J lost 10 bases. Germline V gene sequence: CDR1 SGHTA, CDR2 FQGNSA. Clones were sequenced by immunoSEQ multiplex PCR, and TCRdb holds only the in-frame ones, with some missing. This sample has about 2 million clones, with 95% found just once. The receptor comes from a man between 18 and 35 years old in good health. The sequencing input was naive CD4+ T cells sorted from blood. Documented subset: CD45RA+ positively selected. V usage is TRBV7-2 and J usage is TRBJ2-1; 9 bases fit TRBD2. The DNA for the CDR3 is TGTGCCAGCAGCAGAGAGGCGGGAGGGCAGGTCGAGCAGTTCTTC. Translating it yields CASSREAGGQVEQFF.